The 14 T cell receptor beta chains below come from one sample, sequenced in a study of blood T cell repertoires in COVID-19. The assay was immunoSEQ multiplex PCR, and TCRdb's table has in-frame clones only and misses some. The table lists approximately 250,000 clones, 88% of them singletons. Sequencing was carried out using PBMCs or T cells enriched from blood (not recorded which). All receptors derive from a woman aged 30 to 39 who had recovered from COVID-19.

This clone was observed a single time. CDR3 DNA: TGTGCCAGCAGTTTACGCCAGGGGGTTAACTATGGCTACACCTTC. This sequence encodes CASSLRQGVNYGYTF. The chain recombines TRBV27 with TRBJ1-2; 7 nucleotides match TRBD1. V shed 2 bases and J 1 base; nucleotides not matched to a gene: 4. The CDR3 length is 15 residues. Germline V lookup: CDR1 MNHEY, CDR2 SMNVEV (reference sequence).

CDR3 amino acids: CASRPSGGHNEQFF. The DNA of the CDR3 is TGTGCCAGCAGGCCCAGCGGGGGCCACAATGAGCAGTTCTTC. V is TRBV2 and J is TRBJ2-1; TRBD2 matches at 8 bases. Looked up from germline, CDR1 is SNHLY and CDR2 is FYNNEI. The CDR3 has 14 amino acids. V was pared by 6 bases and J by 5 bases, with 6 bases of the junction left unmatched.

J is TRBJ2-3 and V is TRBV5-4; D possibly corresponds to TRBD1 (6 bases). Trimming took off 0 bases at V and 2 bases at J, with 10 bases between the two ends. CDR1 is SGHNT, CDR2 YYREEE, per germline (reference sequence). This CDR3 contains 15 residues. This CDR3 reads CASSLGGPITDTQYF. The CDR3 DNA is TGTGCCAGCAGCTTGGGGGGGCCAATCACAGATACGCAGTATTTT.

This sequence joins TRBV27 and TRBJ2-5; 7 bases match TRBD1. Germline CDR1 MNHEY, CDR2 SMNVEV (reference sequence). CDR3 length: 16 residues. V lost 5 bases, J lost 4 bases, and 13 bases stayed unmatched. This CDR3 is CASSRNLDRARETQYF. CDR3 nucleotides: TGTGCCAGCAGTCGGAACCTCGACAGGGCCCGAGAGACCCAGTACTTC.

The chain couples TRBV7-9 to TRBJ2-3; D not resolved. The CDR3 sequence is 13 residues long. Germline CDR1 and CDR2: SEHNR and FQNEAQ (reference sequence). V was trimmed by 7 bases and J by 4 bases, leaving 12 bases between them. The DNA of the CDR3 is TGTGCCAGCACCTCATTCGGTCCAGATACGCAGTATTTT. Protein: CASTSFGPDTQYF.

The CDR3 spells CASSFGDRVFYGYTF. The CDR3 bases are TGTGCCAGCAGTTTTGGGGACAGGGTATTCTATGGCTACACCTTC. This chain connects TRBV28 to TRBJ1-2; 9 bases align to TRBD1. The CDR3 is 15 residues long. V was clipped by 3 bases and J by 4 bases; unmatched bases: 6. Germline V gives CDR1 MDHEN, CDR2 SYDVKM.

The chain recombines TRBV7-2 with TRBJ2-7; D is unclear. CDR1 is SGHTA, CDR2 FQGNSA, per germline. Between the trimmed V and J ends, which lost 5 bases and 4 bases, there was a span of 12 bases. The CDR3 length is 13 residues. The CDR3 DNA sequence: TGTGCCAGCAGCCCTGGCCCCCTTTACGAGCAGTACTTC. It codes for CASSPGPLYEQYF.

The chain combines TRBV18 with TRBJ2-1; D perhaps matches TRBD1 (6 bases). Germline CDR1 KGHSH, CDR2 LQKENI. The V and J ends lost 1 base and 4 bases respectively, with 17 bases between them. This CDR3 region has 17 residues. CDR3 nucleotide sequence: TGTGCCAGCTCACCACTAGGGGGTTCACTTCAATACAATGAGCAGTTCTTC. It yields the protein CASSPLGGSLQYNEQFF.

The CDR3 DNA sequence: TGTGCCAGCAGTTTTCTGACGGGACTAGCGGGGGGGATCACCGGGGAGCTGTTTTTT. Amino acid sequence: CASSFLTGLAGGITGELFF. This chain connects TRBV28 to TRBJ2-2, with 16 positions matching TRBD2. This CDR3 has 19 amino acids. Germline V gene data show CDR1 as MDHEN and CDR2 as SYDVKM. Trimming took 3 bases from V and 4 from J; bases not matched to a gene: 8.

The chain recombines TRBV11-3 with TRBJ2-3; 7 bases are shared with TRBD1. J lost 6 bases, V lost 2 bases, and 5 bases had no gene match. The germline gives CDR1 SGHNT, CDR2 YENEEA. The CDR3 covers 14 residues. This CDR3 reads CASSLTGDDDTQYF. CDR3 nucleotide sequence: TGTGCCAGCAGCTTAACAGGGGACGACGATACGCAGTATTTT.

This chain uses TRBV18 with TRBJ1-2, with unresolved D. Germline CDR1 and CDR2: KGHSH and LQKENI. V lost 3 bases and J 8 bases, leaving 10 bases between the germline ends. The CDR3 totals 12 residues. As DNA, the CDR3 is TGTGCCAGCTCACCGTCTTCTCGGGGCTACACCTTC. Translated: CASSPSSRGYTF.

This sequence joins TRBV18 and TRBJ1-6; possibly TRBD1 for D (5 bases). The CDR3 spans 15 residues. Trimming took off 1 base at V and 6 bases at J, with 10 bases between the two ends. Germline V gene lookup returns CDR1 KGHSH and CDR2 LQKENI. The CDR3 sequence: CASSPQGAGNSPLHF. CDR3 bases: TGTGCCAGCTCACCACAAGGGGCCGGTAATTCACCCCTCCACTTT.

CDR3 bases: TGTGCCAGCAGTTTTAGCGGGAAGTACACCGGGGAGCTGTTTTTT. Translating gives CASSFSGKYTGELFF. V and J are TRBV28 and TRBJ2-2; TRBD2 agrees at 8 bases. Trimming removed 3 bases from V and 3 bases from J; junction bases left unmatched: 3. The CDR3 is 15 amino acids. CDR1 and CDR2 (germline): MDHEN, SYDVKM.

The chain couples TRBV2 to TRBJ2-5; 9 bases are shared with TRBD1. Germline values: CDR1 SNHLY, CDR2 FYNNEI. The CDR3 runs 14 residues. The V and J ends lost 6 bases and 5 bases, in that order; junction bases with no gene match: 7. The CDR3 bases are TGTGCCAGCAGGGACGGACAGGGGAAGGAGACCCAGTACTTC. The encoded protein is CASRDGQGKETQYF.